This TCR beta chain was sequenced for a study of long-term antiretroviral therapy in people with HIV. Per the germline V gene, CDR1 is LNHNV and CDR2 is YYDKDF (reference sequence). Deletions cut 2 bases from V and 3 bases from J, with 7 bases between. There are 13 residues in the CDR3. Findings of the study overall: At every time point, clones expanded before ART dominated the repertoire.

In its sample, this clone was seen once. What it binds is unknown. At survey level, the immunoSEQ assay was run in its v3.0 version. Assay used: immunoSEQ multiplex PCR; TCRdb lists only in-frame clones, some missing. The sample records around 29,000 clones, about 95% being singletons. The source is a man aged 30 to 39 with HIV. Material: unsorted PBMCs, obtained roughly 6.3 years after starting antiretroviral therapy. The chain has TRBV15 and TRBJ1-1; D may be TRBD1 (6 bases). DNA of the CDR3: TGTGCCACCAGCAGACAGGGGCACACTGAAGCTTTCTTT. Residues: CATSRQGHTEAFF.